This T cell receptor beta chain was identified in a study of control samples from healthy donors and cancer patients. Sequenced by immunoSEQ multiplex PCR; TCRdb stores in-frame clones only, minus some. This sample has tens of thousands of clones, with roughly 90% found just once. This CDR3 has 14 amino acids. J lost 3 bases, V lost 5 bases, and 7 bases had no gene match. Germline assignment: CDR1 SGHAT and CDR2 FQNNGV. V usage is TRBV11-2 and J usage is TRBJ2-7; the match to TRBD1 covers 7 bases. This TCR came from a man in his 60s with colorectal cancer. Sequenced sample: PBMCs. The CDR3 DNA reads TGTGCCAGCAGCATTCGACAGGGAATCTACGAGCAGTACTTC. Residues: CASSIRQGIYEQYF.